Each of the 25 T cell receptor beta chains below was sequenced from the same sample in a study of cytomegalovirus exposure and HLA in healthy donors. 13 Jbeta primers and 60 Vbeta primers were used for the PCR. TCRdb's copy holds only in-frame clones and misses some; the assay was immunoSEQ multiplex PCR. In the table there are roughly 160,000 clones, over 75% of which are singletons. Material: PBMCs. These receptors came from a woman aged 45-65 years in good health and CMV-seropositive.

This clone has just a few counts. The rearrangement joins TRBV9 to TRBJ2-5; weak D call: TRBD2 (6 bases). CDR1 is SGDLS, CDR2 YYNGEE, per germline. V gave up 0 bases and J gave up 5 bases, with 11 bases separating them. This CDR3 spans 14 amino acids. CDR3: CASSVEAREETQYF. The CDR3 nucleotides are TGTGCCAGCAGCGTAGAGGCTCGGGAGGAGACCCAGTACTTC. Using reference TRBV9 and TRBJ2-5 for the parts outside the CDR3, the full variable domain is DSGVTQTPKHLITATGQRVTLRCSPRSGDLSVYWYQQSLDQGLQFLIQYYNGEERAKGNILERFSAQQFPDLHSELNLSSLELGDSALYFCASSVEAREETQYFGPGTRLLVL.

The rearrangement joins TRBV7-3 to TRBJ2-2, with D perhaps matching TRBD1 (5 bases). Trimming removed 4 bases from V and 0 bases from J, with 12 bases in between. The germline CDR1 and CDR2 sequences are SGHTA and FQGTGA. The CDR3 is 16 residues long. CDR3 sequence: CASSYDRPANTGELFF. CDR3 coding DNA: TGTGCCAGCAGCTATGACAGACCAGCGAACACCGGGGAGCTGTTTTTT.

This chain links TRBV29-1 with TRBJ2-1; D possibly corresponds to TRBD1 (6 bases). Trimming shortened V by 7 bases and J by 6 bases, and 13 bases separated the two germline ends. Germline V gene data show CDR1 as SQVTM and CDR2 as ANQGSEA. This CDR3 contains 12 residues. The CDR3 DNA sequence: TGCAGCGGCACGACAGGTTCCAATGAGCAGTTCTTC. It yields the protein CSGTTGSNEQFF.

This clone was seen only a few times. The chain employs TRBV5-5 and TRBJ2-7; D ambiguous. CDR3 size: 15 residues. Germline V CDR1 and CDR2: SGHKS, YYEKEE (reference sequence). V lost 4 bases, J lost 3 bases, and 17 bases lay in between. CDR3 sequence reads: CASSLLFGVNYEQYF. The CDR3 region has the DNA TGTGCCAGCAGCCTCCTCTTTGGAGTTAACTACGAGCAGTACTTC.

The genes are TRBV7-8 and TRBJ2-2; D not certain. The CDR3 is 15 amino acids. Trimming took off 2 bases at V and 0 bases at J, with 7 bases between the two ends. CDR1 is SGHVS, CDR2 FQNEAQ, per germline. The CDR3, as DNA: TGTGCCAGCAGCTTATTGGCCCCGAACACCGGGGAGCTGTTTTTT. As protein: CASSLLAPNTGELFF. Full variable domain (remainder filled in from reference TRBV7-8 and TRBJ2-2): GAGVSQSPRYKVAKRGQDVALRCDPISGHVSLFWYQQALGQGPEFLTYFQNEAQLDKSGLPSDRFFAERPEGSVSTLKIQRTQQEDSAVYLCASSLLAPNTGELFFGEGSRLTVL.

The chain has TRBV5-3 and TRBJ1-5; 9 bases map to TRBD1. TRBV5-3 is an ORF; its function is uncertain. V gave up 5 bases and J gave up 5 bases; unmatched junction bases: 11. The CDR3 totals 16 residues. CDR3 in DNA: TGTGCCAGAAGACGTACTCCGGGACAGGGTTATCAGCCCCAGCATTTT. It specifies CARRRTPGQGYQPQHF.

The chain joins TRBV7-2 to TRBJ2-1; 9 bases line up with TRBD2. Germline loops: CDR1 SGHTA, CDR2 FQGNSA. J was trimmed by 6 bases and V by 4 bases; bases with no gene match: 10. The CDR3 is 16 residues long. CDR3 region: CASSYRSGGRVNEQFF. The CDR3 nucleotides are TGTGCCAGCAGCTACCGTAGCGGGGGTCGGGTCAATGAGCAGTTCTTC. Drawing the rest from reference TRBV7-2 and TRBJ2-1, the complete variable domain is GAGVSQSPSNKVTEKGKDVELRCDPISGHTALYWYRQSLGQGLEFLIYFQGNSAPDKSGLPSDRFSAERTGGSVSTLTIQRTQQEDSAVYLCASSYRSGGRVNEQFFGPGTRLTVL.

This chain connects TRBV7-2 to TRBJ2-3, with 7 bases that match TRBD2. V shed 5 bases, J shed 6 bases, and the junction held 11 bases outside the gene matches. This CDR3 contains 15 residues. Germline V lookup: CDR1 SGHTA, CDR2 FQGNSA. CDR3 residues: CASSPRPGEGDTQYF. CDR3 sequence (DNA): TGTGCCAGCAGCCCTCGACCGGGGGAGGGTGATACGCAGTATTTT. Using reference TRBV7-2 and TRBJ2-3 for the parts outside the CDR3, the full variable domain is GAGVSQSPSNKVTEKGKDVELRCDPISGHTALYWYRQSLGQGLEFLIYFQGNSAPDKSGLPSDRFSAERTGGSVSTLTIQRTQQEDSAVYLCASSPRPGEGDTQYFGPGTRLTVL.

The J gene is TRBJ2-1, the V gene TRBV14; 10 bases fit TRBD2. CDR3 length: 15 amino acids. Looked up from germline, CDR1 is SGHDN and CDR2 is FVKESK. V shed 4 bases and J 4 bases; nucleotides not matched to a gene: 4. The CDR3 sequence: CASSRTSGTYNEQFF. The CDR3 nucleotides read TGTGCCAGCAGCCGCACTAGCGGGACTTACAATGAGCAGTTCTTC.

The J gene is TRBJ1-3, the V gene TRBV4-3; no reliable D call. Germline V gene sequence: CDR1 LGHNA, CDR2 YSLEER. V gave up 3 bases and J gave up 2 bases, with 8 bases separating them. The CDR3 has 14 residues. DNA for the CDR3: TGCGCCAGCAGCCACGAGGGAACTGGAAACACCATATATTTT. The encoded protein is CASSHEGTGNTIYF.

The chain recombines TRBV7-9 with TRBJ1-3; a weak D match, TRBD1 (6 bases). The V gene lost 4 bases and the J gene lost 0 bases, with 13 bases spanning the gap. This CDR3 has 16 amino acids. Germline V lookup: CDR1 SEHNR, CDR2 FQNEAQ (reference sequence). In DNA form, the CDR3 reads TGTGCCAGCAGCTCCCAGGGGCCAAACTCTGGAAACACCATATATTTT. Protein sequence: CASSSQGPNSGNTIYF.

The rearrangement joins TRBV6-6 to TRBJ2-7, with 7 bases aligning to TRBD1. Germline CDR1 and CDR2: MNHNY and SVGAGI (reference sequence). The ends lost 6 bases at V and 4 bases at J; junction bases unmatched: 6. This CDR3 region has 13 residues. CDR3: CASRLTGDYEQYF. Written as DNA, the CDR3 is TGTGCCAGCAGACTAACAGGGGATTACGAGCAGTACTTC.

The rearrangement joins TRBV29-1 to TRBJ2-7; D is perhaps TRBD2 (5 bases). V was clipped by 6 bases and J by 3 bases, with 18 bases between them. This CDR3 contains 14 residues. CDR1 and CDR2 (germline): SQVTM, ANQGSEA. The DNA of the CDR3 is TGCAGCGTCGTCGAAAGGGAGAGACGCTACGAGCAGTACTTC. This encodes CSVVERERRYEQYF.

V gene TRBV14 combines with J gene TRBJ2-5, with 11 bases aligning to TRBD2. The germline V gene encodes CDR1 SGHDN and CDR2 FVKESK. This CDR3 region has 16 residues. The J segment lost 4 bases and the V segment lost 3 bases, leaving 7 bases of the junction unmatched. DNA for the CDR3: TGTGCCAGCAGCCACCTTAGCGGGAGGGGCCCAGAGACCCAGTACTTC. Translating it yields CASSHLSGRGPETQYF.

Concerning this clone itself: The junction does not match germline at one end; this may be a read error. The chain employs TRBV27 and TRBJ1-4; D gene uncertain. This CDR3 is 14 amino acids long. CDR1 is MNHEY and CDR2 is SMNVEV in the germline V gene (reference sequence). The CDR3 nucleotides are TGTGCCACCAAATCGAGAATGCCTAATGAAAAACTGCTTTTT. This codes for CATKSRMPNEKLLF.

Only a few counts were recorded for this clone. The chain combines TRBV6-1 with TRBJ2-4; D gene unclear. The CDR3 contains 15 residues. The germline V gene has CDR1 MNHNS and CDR2 SASEGT. Trimming pared 1 base from V and 5 bases from J, leaving 12 bases between. As DNA, the CDR3 is TGTGCCAGCAGTGAAGGGGTCGGAGTACAAAACATTCAGTACTTC. Translating gives CASSEGVGVQNIQYF.

This chain's CDR3 is CASSFGNTEAFF. The DNA of the CDR3 is TGTGCCAGCAGCTTCGGGAACACTGAAGCTTTCTTT. The J gene is TRBJ1-1, the V gene TRBV5-4; no reliable D call. This CDR3 spans 12 amino acids. Germline V CDR1 and CDR2: SGHNT, YYREEE (reference sequence). V dropped 2 bases and J dropped 1 base, with 3 bases sitting between them. Based on the CDR3 plus reference TRBV5-4 and TRBJ1-1, the full variable domain is ETGVTQSPTHLIKTRGQQVTLRCSSQSGHNTVSWYQQALGQGPQFIFQYYREEENGRGNFPPRFSGLQFPNYSSELNVNALELDDSALYLCASSFGNTEAFFGQGTRLTVV.

This clone has a handful of counts. The V call is TRBV5-1, the J call TRBJ1-6; perhaps TRBD1 as D (5 bases). Germline V gene lookup returns CDR1 SGHRS and CDR2 YFSETQ. V gave up 0 bases and J gave up 5 bases, with 12 bases separating them. The CDR3 length is 16 residues. The CDR3 is CASSLAGGSDNSPLHF. The CDR3, as DNA: TGCGCCAGCAGCTTGGCCGGGGGATCCGATAATTCACCCCTCCACTTT.

The V gene is TRBV5-1, the J gene TRBJ2-1; tentatively, D is TRBD2 (6 bases). Germline CDR1 is SGHRS and CDR2 is YFSETQ. Between the trimmed V and J ends, which lost 0 bases and 6 bases, there was a span of 16 bases. There are 16 residues in the CDR3. CDR3 in amino acids: CASSLEPSESGNEQFF. The CDR3, as DNA: TGCGCCAGCAGCTTGGAACCTAGCGAGAGCGGCAATGAGCAGTTCTTC.

The chain links TRBV7-9 to TRBJ2-5, with D possibly matching TRBD1 (7 bases). This CDR3 is built from 15 residues. Trimming cost V 4 bases and J 5 bases, with 17 bases left between them. Germline values: CDR1 SEHNR, CDR2 FQNEAQ (reference sequence). As DNA, the CDR3 is TGTGCCAGCAGCTCACTAGGAGGGGGCGACGAGACCCAGTACTTC. It yields the protein CASSSLGGGDETQYF.

V usage is TRBV28 and J usage is TRBJ2-7; 10 positions agree with TRBD2. CDR1 and CDR2 from the germline V gene are MDHEN and SYDVKM. This CDR3 has 14 residues. V was pared by 8 bases and J by 2 bases, with 6 bases of the junction left unmatched. The CDR3: CASFRTSGTYEQYF. The CDR3 bases are TGTGCCAGCTTCCGGACTAGCGGCACCTACGAGCAGTACTTC. Combining the CDR3 with reference TRBV28 and TRBJ2-7 gives the whole variable domain DVKVTQSSRYLVKRTGEKVFLECVQDMDHENMFWYRQDPGLGLRLIYFSYDVKMKEKGDIPEGYSVSREKKERFSLILESASTNQTSMYLCASFRTSGTYEQYFGPGTRLTVT.

V is TRBV2 and J is TRBJ1-5; D is possibly TRBD1 (5 bases). Germline V CDR1 and CDR2: SNHLY, FYNNEI. CDR3 length equals 15 residues. Trimming removed 3 bases from V and 10 bases from J, with 19 bases in between. This CDR3 is CASSDGAKVLYPQHF. DNA for the CDR3: TGTGCCAGCAGTGATGGGGCCAAGGTTCTATATCCCCAGCATTTT.

The rearrangement joins TRBV9 to TRBJ2-5; 7 bases are shared with TRBD1. V trimming: 4 bases; J trimming: 3 bases; junction bases outside the gene matches: 9. The CDR3 runs to 15 residues. The germline V gene has CDR1 SGDLS and CDR2 YYNGEE. In nucleotides, the CDR3 is TGTGCCAGCAGCTCCATCCCAGGGACAGAAGAGACCCAGTACTTC. Its protein is CASSSIPGTEETQYF. Complete variable domain (other parts from reference TRBV9 and TRBJ2-5): DSGVTQTPKHLITATGQRVTLRCSPRSGDLSVYWYQQSLDQGLQFLIQYYNGEERAKGNILERFSAQQFPDLHSELNLSSLELGDSALYFCASSSIPGTEETQYFGPGTRLLVL.

This chain joins TRBV4-3 and TRBJ2-2; no clear D gene. The V and J ends lost 1 base and 1 base respectively, with 10 bases between them. This CDR3 contains 16 residues. CDR1 is LGHNA, CDR2 YSLEER, per germline. In nucleotides, the CDR3 is TGCGCCAGCAGCCAAGCCGCCACAGTGAACACCGGGGAGCTGTTTTTT. Translating gives CASSQAATVNTGELFF.

The chain has TRBV5-1 and TRBJ1-1; no clear D. V was pared by 0 bases and J by 2 bases, with 8 bases between. This CDR3 spans 14 amino acids. Germline V gene data show CDR1 as SGHRS and CDR2 as YFSETQ. CDR3 loop: CASSLAGANTEAFF. The DNA for the CDR3 is TGCGCCAGCAGCTTGGCAGGTGCCAACACTGAAGCTTTCTTT.